Listed below are T cell receptor beta chains from one sample, sequenced in a study of CD8 T cells in Susac syndrome. TCRdb fed the immunoSEQ multiplex PCR reads into MiXCR, producing one record per CDR3 protein. The profile shows about 120,000 distinct CDR3 sequences, 85% to 95% of them singletons. The sequenced sample was CD4+ T cells from PBMCs. These receptors came from a human donor in good health. The CDR3 runs from the conserved cysteine through the conserved F or W. The D gene is left open where the match is weak. The size entry is marked missing in some rows and otherwise reads once, few, many or a size class.

V	D	size	J	CDR3	DNA
TRBV7-9	.	.	TRBJ1-1	CASSLGMNTEAFF	TGTGCCAGCAGCTTGGGCATGAACACTGAAGCTTTCTTT
TRBV4-1	TRBD2	.	TRBJ2-7	CASSQGEGYYEQYF	TGCGCCAGCAGCCAAGGGGAGGGCTACTACGAGCAGTACTTC
TRBV15	.	.	TRBJ2-3	CATSRVLRVSTDTQYF	TGTGCCACCAGCAGAGTTCTTCGGGTTAGCACAGATACGCAGTATTTT
TRBV24-1	.	.	TRBJ2-1	CATSDLWGDEQFF	TGTGCCACCAGTGATTTGTGGGGCGATGAGCAGTTCTTC
TRBV3-1	.	.	TRBJ1-3	CASRGPGTINTIYF	TGTGCCAGCAGGGGCCCCGGGACGATAAACACCATATATTTT
TRBV29-1	.	.	TRBJ1-1	CSVEVSRDTEAFF	TGCAGCGTTGAGGTATCGAGGGACACTGAAGCTTTCTTT
TRBV6-1	TRBD1	.	TRBJ2-5	CASTQGGQATFQETQYF	TGTGCCAGCACCCAGGGGGGACAGGCAACTTTCCAAGAGACCCAGTACTTC
TRBV9	TRBD1	.	TRBJ2-7	CASSTGGRNEQYF	TGTGCCAGCAGCACAGGGGGCCGAAACGAGCAGTACTTC
TRBV7-2	.	.	TRBJ2-7	CASSFGIEQYF	TGTGCCAGCAGCTTCGGGATAGAGCAGTACTTC
TRBV7-9	.	once	TRBJ2-5	CASSLRRDQETQYF	TGTGCCAGCAGCTTAAGGCGAGACCAAGAGACCCAGTACTTC
TRBV27	.	.	TRBJ1-4	CASSFYESGEKLFF	TGTGCCAGCAGTTTCTATGAATCCGGAGAAAAACTGTTTTTT
TRBV2	.	.	TRBJ2-3	CASKGVTQYF	TGTGCCAGCAAAGGCGTCACGCAGTATTTT
TRBV5-5	.	.	TRBJ1-3	CASSLLPEGSGNTIYF	TGTGCCAGCAGCTTGTTGCCCGAAGGCTCTGGAAACACCATATATTTT
TRBV7-2	.	.	TRBJ1-5	CASSWTAEGNQPQHF	TGTGCCAGCAGCTGGACGGCAGAGGGCAATCAGCCCCAGCATTTT
TRBV29-1	.	once	TRBJ1-2	CSVEELGRHGYAF	TGCAGCGTTGAAGAGCTGGGTCGCCATGGCTACGCCTTC
TRBV14	TRBD1	.	TRBJ2-1	CASSPYGGTGGNEQFF	TGTGCCAGCAGCCCTTACGGCGGGACAGGGGGAAATGAGCAGTTCTTC
TRBV7-9	TRBD2	few	TRBJ2-5	CASSFLSGTQETQYF	TGTGCCAGCAGCTTCCTTAGCGGGACCCAAGAGACCCAGTACTTC
TRBV7-2	TRBD1	.	TRBJ1-2	CASSSQGAMDGYTF	TGTGCCAGCAGCTCACAGGGGGCGATGGATGGCTACACCTTC
TRBV7-2	TRBD1	.	TRBJ1-6	CASSRDRGIQPLHF	TGTGCCAGCAGCCGGGACAGGGGAATTCAACCCCTCCACTTT
TRBV12-3/TRBV12-4	.	.	TRBJ1-2	CASSLALSSGYTF	TGTGCCAGCAGTTTAGCGCTTTCGTCCGGCTACACCTTC
TRBV29-1	.	.	TRBJ2-5	CSVARVEQETQYF	TGCAGCGTCGCCCGGGTAGAGCAAGAGACCCAGTACTTC
TRBV28	TRBD1	.	TRBJ1-6	CASSRATGYNSPLHF	TGTGCCAGCAGTCGCGCGACAGGGTATAATTCACCCCTCCACTTT
TRBV7-9	.	.	TRBJ1-2	CASSLERVYGYTF	TGTGCCAGCAGCTTAGAACGCGTCTATGGCTACACCTTC
TRBV20-1	.	.	TRBJ2-3	CSAGEGRGSADTQYF	TGCAGTGCCGGAGAGGGGCGGGGTTCTGCAGATACGCAGTATTTT
TRBV29-1	.	.	TRBJ1-4	CSVEPGAGEKLFF	TGCAGCGTTGAACCGGGGGCCGGTGAAAAACTGTTTTTT
TRBV20-1	TRBD1	.	TRBJ1-1	CSAYQTGPVRPAFF	TGCAGTGCTTACCAGACAGGGCCGGTCCGTCCAGCTTTCTTT
TRBV11-2	TRBD1	.	TRBJ2-6	CASSLEAGGPSVLTF	TGTGCCAGCAGCTTAGAGGCAGGGGGCCCCTCCGTCCTGACTTTC
TRBV20-1	.	.	TRBJ2-7	CSARSAPNTGEQYF	TGCAGTGCTAGATCGGCCCCGAACACCGGCGAGCAGTACTTC
TRBV20-1	TRBD2	.	TRBJ2-5	CSARGLAGGEETQYF	TGCAGTGCCCGCGGACTAGCGGGGGGGGAAGAGACCCAGTACTTC
TRBV23-1	.	.	TRBJ2-2	CASSQSRGCGAGELFF	TGCGCCAGCAGTCAATCGAGGGGGTGCGGTGCCGGGGAGCTGTTTTTT
TRBV19	.	.	TRBJ2-1	CASSEGSSYNEQFF	TGTGCCAGTAGTGAGGGTAGCTCCTACAATGAGCAGTTCTTC
TRBV27	TRBD2	.	TRBJ2-7	CASSTPLTSGNYEQYF	TGTGCCAGCAGTACACCCCTCACTAGCGGTAACTACGAGCAGTACTTC
TRBV21-1	.	.	TRBJ1-2	CASSKPGLGYTF	TGTGCCAGCAGCAAACCGGGACTGGGCTACACCTTC
TRBV13	.	few	TRBJ2-7	CASSLDGGSYEQYF	TGTGCCAGCAGCTTAGATGGGGGCTCCTACGAGCAGTACTTC
TRBV7-2	.	.	TRBJ2-1	CASSFRDQEQFF	TGTGCCAGCAGCTTCCGGGACCAAGAGCAGTTCTTC
TRBV6-2/TRBV6-3	.	.	TRBJ2-5	CASSYGESDPKETQYF	TGTGCCAGCAGTTACGGAGAGTCAGACCCTAAAGAGACCCAGTACTTC
TRBV6-6	.	once	TRBJ2-7	CASSVRQTGGYEQYF	TGTGCCAGCAGTGTAAGACAGACCGGGGGCTACGAGCAGTACTTC
TRBV7-9	.	.	TRBJ2-1	CASSLVETRNNEQFF	TGTGCCAGCAGCTTAGTGGAGACACGCAACAATGAGCAGTTCTTC
TRBV3-1	TRBD1	.	TRBJ1-5	CASSHTGTVRNQPQHF	TGTGCCAGCAGCCACACTGGGACAGTAAGAAATCAGCCCCAGCATTTT
TRBV7-7	TRBD1	.	TRBJ2-7	CASSRDRSYEQYF	TGTGCTAGCAGCCGGGACAGATCCTACGAGCAGTACTTC
TRBV7-2	.	.	TRBJ2-7	CASSPAYEQYF	TGTGCCAGCAGCCCAGCCTACGAGCAGTACTTC
TRBV7-9	TRBD1	.	TRBJ2-1	CASKGDRGYNEQFF	TGTGCCAGCAAAGGGGACAGGGGATACAATGAGCAGTTCTTC
TRBV7-9	TRBD1	.	TRBJ2-7	CASSFGRGTGTYEQYF	TGTGCCAGCAGCTTTGGCCGGGGGACAGGGACCTACGAGCAGTACTTC
TRBV7-2	.	.	TRBJ2-5	CASSLAGERRETQYF	TGTGCCAGCAGCTTAGCGGGAGAACGCAGAGAGACCCAGTACTTC
TRBV5-6	.	.	TRBJ2-1	CASSLLQGSYNEQFF	TGTGCCAGCAGCTTGTTACAGGGTTCATACAATGAGCAGTTCTTC